This paragraph reports one T cell receptor (beta chain). Time point defined: after neoadjuvant nivolumab, at surgical resection. PBMCs were not maintained or expanded in culture before analysis. This sample is drawn from a study of neoadjuvant anti-PD-1 for oral cavity cancer. Study-wide background: Before surgery, most patients got three to four biweekly 3 mg/kg nivolumab doses.

PBMC libraries mostly used 480 ng of input genomic DNA, with six replicates per sample. Libraries were prepared by immunoSEQ multiplex PCR; TCRdb keeps only in-frame clonotypes and omits some of them. The table includes about 14,000 clones, about three quarters detected once. Germline V gene lookup returns CDR1 SGHTA and CDR2 FQGNSA. Trimming shortened V by 3 bases and J by 5 bases, and 14 bases separated the two germline ends. The CDR3 covers 15 residues. The chain links TRBV7-2 to TRBJ2-1; D might be TRBD2 (6 bases). This sequence was found in a person between 40 and 85 years old with oral cavity squamous cell carcinoma. The sample consisted of PBMCs, taken after nivolumab (anti-PD-1) treatment. CDR3 residues: CASSFLSSVHNEQFF. The DNA of the CDR3 is TGTGCCAGCAGCTTTCTCTCTAGCGTGCACAATGAGCAGTTCTTC.